This TCR beta chain was obtained from a study of vaccination and CD4 T cells after COVID-19. On the study more broadly: Spike peptides, overlapping and drawn from SARS-CoV-2, HCoV-NL63, HCoV-OC43 and HCoV-229E, were used to stimulate cells. Control cultures received a CEFX pool, an HIV-1 Nef pool, or no peptide.

Points on this clonotype: The antigen is not known.

Treatment given: roughly 10-day PBMC culture with coronavirus spike peptide pools or control peptides (ViraFEST assay). Once peptide pools had expanded antigen-specific T cells, ViraFEST sequenced TCRs. Oncomine TCR Beta short-read sequencing was applied to DNA from cultured CD4+ T cells. It was from cultured CD4+ T cells that genomic DNA was extracted. TCRdb re-analysed the PCR reads in MiXCR, keeping a single row per CDR3 protein. The sample has roughly 11,000 distinct CDR3 sequences; less than 70% are singletons. The CDR3 extends over 15 amino acids. V shed 5 bases and J shed 0 bases, with 13 bases lying between them.

The sample here was CD4+ T cells from blood, cultured in vitro, taken before SARS-CoV-2 vaccination. The TCR sequence derives from a human donor who had recovered from COVID-19. The chain uses TRBV12-3 or TRBV12-4 and TRBJ1-1, with D uncertain. CDR3 coding DNA: TGTGCCAGCAGTCCTTCTCGCCTAGTGAACACTGAAGCTTTCTTT. Translating it yields CASSPSRLVNTEAFF.